This TCR beta chain comes out of a study of cytomegalovirus exposure and HLA in healthy donors. Points from the study as a whole: Accurate prediction of most subjects' HLA-A and HLA-B alleles from TCR beta sequences was reported.

Vbeta (60) and Jbeta (13) primers were used in the PCR. The data were produced by immunoSEQ multiplex PCR, yet TCRdb's version contains in-frame clones alone and is incomplete. The data show 100,000 to 150,000 clones, 70% to 80% seen once. Turning to this clone: Its specificity is not known.

The germline CDR1 and CDR2 sequences are LGHNA and YNFKEQ. J lost 0 bases, V lost 4 bases, and 4 bases had no gene match. The CDR3 extends over 16 amino acids. Material: PBMCs. The chain couples TRBV4-2 to TRBJ2-2; TRBD2 matches at 8 bases. This receptor was taken from a woman aged 45-60 years in good health and CMV-seronegative. The CDR3 loop reads CASSPGREANTGELFF. The CDR3 region has the DNA TGTGCCAGCAGCCCGGGGCGGGAGGCGAACACCGGGGAGCTGTTTTTT.